This T cell receptor (beta chain) was identified in a study of blood T cell repertoires in COVID-19. Between the trimmed V and J ends, which lost 5 bases and 0 bases, there was a span of 22 bases. This CDR3 contains 18 residues. The germline V gene encodes CDR1 SEHNR and CDR2 FQNEAQ (reference sequence). The assay was immunoSEQ multiplex PCR, and TCRdb's table has in-frame clones only and misses some. The sample contains some 360,000 clones, 88% of which appear only once. The sequencing sample was made of PBMCs or T cells enriched from blood (not recorded which). The chain joins TRBV7-9 to TRBJ1-1; D is possibly TRBD1 (6 bases). This TCR was recovered from a young woman who had been exposed to COVID-19. CDR3: CASSSPPGGRGMNTEAFF. DNA of the CDR3: TGTGCCAGCAGCAGTCCACCGGGGGGGCGTGGGATGAACACTGAAGCTTTCTTT.